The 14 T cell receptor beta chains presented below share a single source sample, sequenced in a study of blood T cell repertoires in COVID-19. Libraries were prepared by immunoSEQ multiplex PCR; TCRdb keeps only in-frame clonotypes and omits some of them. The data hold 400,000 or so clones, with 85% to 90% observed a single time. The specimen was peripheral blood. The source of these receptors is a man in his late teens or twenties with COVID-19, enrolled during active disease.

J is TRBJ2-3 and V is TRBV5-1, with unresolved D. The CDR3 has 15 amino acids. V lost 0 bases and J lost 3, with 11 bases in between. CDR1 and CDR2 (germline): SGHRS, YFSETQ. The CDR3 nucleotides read TGCGCCAGCAGCTTGGTGGTTAGTGTGACAGATACGCAGTATTTT. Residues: CASSLVVSVTDTQYF.

Here the CDR3 reads CASSQFGTGDTGELFF. CDR3 nucleotides: TGTGCCAGCAGCCAGTTTGGAACAGGGGACACCGGGGAGCTGTTTTTT. The V call is TRBV4-2, the J call TRBJ2-2, with 7 bases aligning to TRBD1. Germline V gene lookup returns CDR1 LGHNA and CDR2 YNFKEQ. Trimming at V came to 3 bases and at J to 3 bases, leaving 7 bases not matched to a gene. The CDR3 totals 16 residues.

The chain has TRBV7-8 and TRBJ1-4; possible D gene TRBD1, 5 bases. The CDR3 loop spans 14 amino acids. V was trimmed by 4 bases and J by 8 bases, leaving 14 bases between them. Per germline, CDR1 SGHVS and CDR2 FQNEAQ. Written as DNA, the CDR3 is TGTGCCAGCAGCTCCAGGGTGGGAGGCGAAAAACTGTTTTTT. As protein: CASSSRVGGEKLFF.

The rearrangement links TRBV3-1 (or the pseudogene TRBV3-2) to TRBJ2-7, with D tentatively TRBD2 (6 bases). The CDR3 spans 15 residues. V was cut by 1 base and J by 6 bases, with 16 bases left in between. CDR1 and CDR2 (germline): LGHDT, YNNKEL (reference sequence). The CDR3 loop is CASSQGGGVDGEQYF. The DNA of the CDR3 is TGTGCCAGCAGCCAAGGAGGAGGGGTGGATGGCGAGCAGTACTTC.

Written as DNA, the CDR3 is TGTGCCAGCAGGGACGGGACAGGTGAAGCTTTCTTT. Its translation is CASRDGTGEAFF. The rearrangement links TRBV3-1 (or the pseudogene TRBV3-2) to TRBJ1-1, with 8 bases identical to TRBD1. CDR3 length equals 12 residues. Germline V gene sequence: CDR1 LGHDT, CDR2 YNNKEL (reference sequence). V was clipped by 6 bases and J by 7 bases; unmatched bases: 4.

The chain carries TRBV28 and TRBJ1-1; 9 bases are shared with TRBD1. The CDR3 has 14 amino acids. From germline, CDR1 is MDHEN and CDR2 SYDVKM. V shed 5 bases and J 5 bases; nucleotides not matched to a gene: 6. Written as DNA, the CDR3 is TGTGCCAGCAGTAAAACAGGGGGCGGGACTGAAGCTTTCTTT. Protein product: CASSKTGGGTEAFF.

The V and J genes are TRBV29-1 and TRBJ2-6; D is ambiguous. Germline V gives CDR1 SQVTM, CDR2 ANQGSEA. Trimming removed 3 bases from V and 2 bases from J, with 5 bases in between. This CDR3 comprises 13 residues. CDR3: CSVDPPGANVLTF. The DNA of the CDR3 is TGCAGCGTTGACCCTCCTGGGGCCAACGTCCTGACTTTC.

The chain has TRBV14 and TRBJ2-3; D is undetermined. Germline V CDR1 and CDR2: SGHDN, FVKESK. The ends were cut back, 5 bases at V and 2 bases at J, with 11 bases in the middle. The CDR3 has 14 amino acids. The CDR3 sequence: CASSLDFNTDTQYF. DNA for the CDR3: TGTGCCAGCAGCTTAGACTTCAACACAGATACGCAGTATTTT.

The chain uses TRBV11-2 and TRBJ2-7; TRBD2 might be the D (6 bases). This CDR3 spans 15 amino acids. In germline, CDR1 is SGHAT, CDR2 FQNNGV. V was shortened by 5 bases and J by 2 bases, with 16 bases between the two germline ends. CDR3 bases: TGTGCCAGCAGCCTCGAGCGGGTCCTTCCCTACGAGCAGTACTTC. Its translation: CASSLERVLPYEQYF. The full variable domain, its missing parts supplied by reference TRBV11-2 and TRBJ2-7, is EAGVAQSPRYKIIEKRQSVAFWCNPISGHATLYWYQQILGQGPKLLIQFQNNGVVDDSQLPKDRFSAERLKGVDSTLKIQPAKLEDSAVYLCASSLERVLPYEQYFGPGTRLTVT.

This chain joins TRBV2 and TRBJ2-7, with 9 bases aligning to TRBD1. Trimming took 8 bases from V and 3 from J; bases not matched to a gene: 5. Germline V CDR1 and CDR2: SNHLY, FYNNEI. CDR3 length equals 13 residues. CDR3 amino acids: CASQQGAGYEQYF. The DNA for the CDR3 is TGTGCCAGCCAACAGGGGGCAGGCTACGAGCAGTACTTC.

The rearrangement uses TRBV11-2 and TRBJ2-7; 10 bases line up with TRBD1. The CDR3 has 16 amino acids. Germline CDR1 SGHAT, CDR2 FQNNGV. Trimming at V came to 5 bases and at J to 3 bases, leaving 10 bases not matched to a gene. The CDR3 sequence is CASSPIAWTGGYEQYF. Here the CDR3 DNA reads TGTGCCAGCAGCCCCATCGCCTGGACAGGGGGCTACGAGCAGTACTTC.

This CDR3 reads CASRTGGESNSPLHF. CDR3 nucleotides: TGTGCCAGCCGGACAGGGGGTGAATCGAATTCACCCCTCCACTTT. This chain uses TRBV2 with TRBJ1-6; 10 bases are a match to TRBD1. V lost 8 bases and J lost 7; bases outside the gene matches: 8. This CDR3 spans 15 amino acids. CDR1 SNHLY and CDR2 FYNNEI come from the germline V gene. Looking up the rest from reference TRBV2 and TRBJ1-6 gives the full variable domain: EPEVTQTPSHQVTQMGQEVILRCVPISNHLYFYWYRQILGQKVEFLVSFYNNEISEKSEIFDDQFSVERPDGSNFTLKIRSTKLEDSAMYFCASRTGGESNSPLHFGNGTRLTVT.

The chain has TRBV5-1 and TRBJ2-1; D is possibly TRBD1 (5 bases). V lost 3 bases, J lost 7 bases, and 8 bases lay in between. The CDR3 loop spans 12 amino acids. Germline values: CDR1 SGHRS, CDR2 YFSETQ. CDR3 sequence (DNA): TGCGCCAGCAGCTCTAGGGGTAATGAGCAGTTCTTC. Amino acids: CASSSRGNEQFF. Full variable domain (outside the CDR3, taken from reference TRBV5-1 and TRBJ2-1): KAGVTQTPRYLIKTRGQQVTLSCSPISGHRSVSWYQQTPGQGLQFLFEYFSETQRNKGNFPGRFSGRQFSNSRSEMNVSTLELGDSALYLCASSSRGNEQFFGPGTRLTVL.

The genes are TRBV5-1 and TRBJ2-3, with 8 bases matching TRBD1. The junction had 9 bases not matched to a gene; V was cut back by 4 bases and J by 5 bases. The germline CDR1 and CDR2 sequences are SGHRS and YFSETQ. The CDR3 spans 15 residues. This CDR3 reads CASSPEVQGGDTQYF. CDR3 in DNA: TGCGCCAGCAGCCCAGAAGTACAGGGGGGAGATACGCAGTATTTT. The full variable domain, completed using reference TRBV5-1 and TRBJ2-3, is KAGVTQTPRYLIKTRGQQVTLSCSPISGHRSVSWYQQTPGQGLQFLFEYFSETQRNKGNFPGRFSGRQFSNSRSEMNVSTLELGDSALYLCASSPEVQGGDTQYFGPGTRLTVL.